This TCR beta chain was retrieved from a study of blood T cells in healthy people across ages. Regarding the study as a whole: Diversity was estimated from one million T cells, and these estimates were considered underestimates.

Sample-barcoded 5' priming and a J-beta primer mix drove a second PCR of roughly 7 to 11 cycles. From the 5' RACE reads, TCRdb called clonotypes with MiXCR, one entry per CDR3 protein. The sample has about 590,000 distinct CDR3 sequences; approximately 30% are singletons. The germline V gene encodes CDR1 ENHRY and CDR2 SYGVKD. Deletions cut 3 bases from V and 7 bases from J, with 12 bases between. The CDR3 loop spans 14 amino acids. This clonotype appeared a few times. Its matching antigen is unknown. This rearrangement joins TRBV10-3 to TRBJ1-4, with a weak D call TRBD1 (6 bases). The specimen was blood. This TCR derives from a woman of 80 years or more in good health. CDR3 DNA sequence: TGTGCCATCAGTGAAGGGAGGGGGAGTGAAAAACTGTTTTTT. Translated, it gives CAISEGRGSEKLFF.